This T cell receptor (beta chain) was obtained from a study of glioma-infiltrating T cells after dendritic cell vaccination. Before vaccination, two weeks after the third vaccination, and at progression, PBMC were collected. Germline values: CDR1 MRHNA, CDR2 SNTAGT. The CDR3 extends over 13 amino acids. Losses at the gene ends were 3 bases for V and 4 bases for J; bases not matched to a gene: 0. Sequencing used immunoSEQ multiplex PCR; TCRdb keeps in-frame clones, though not all of them. The sample holds roughly 82,000 clones, about 87% seen once. The rearrangement uses TRBV6-4 and TRBJ2-3; 8 bases are shared with TRBD2. The TCR was taken from a human donor with glioblastoma. The input for sequencing was blood, taken before dendritic cell vaccination. The CDR3 DNA sequence: TGTGCCAGCAGTGAGGGACTAGCAGATACGCAGTATTTT. Protein product: CASSEGLADTQYF.